These 27 T cell receptor beta chains were sequenced from one sample in a study of sequential checkpoint blockade in melanoma. Method: immunoSEQ multiplex PCR; TCRdb's copy keeps in-frame clones and lacks some. Of under 3,500 clones in the sample, 21% were seen once. Sample treatment: randomized to nivolumab then ipilimumab (arm A) or the reverse (arm B). The sequencing used tumor tissue (inferred from file names), collected from a patient given nivolumab and ipilimumab in sequence. The receptors were gathered from a human patient with melanoma. Some clones in this sample may be carry-over from other donors' samples.

The sample holds many counts of this clone. This chain uses TRBV6-1 with TRBJ2-7; D uncertain. The V end lost 0 bases, the J end lost 2 bases, and 8 bases lay between the germline ends. This CDR3 comprises 14 residues. The germline V gene has CDR1 MNHNS and CDR2 SASEGT. The CDR3, as DNA: TGTGCCAGCAGTGAAGCGCACGGAACCTACGAGCAGTACTTC. It translates to CASSEAHGTYEQYF.

This clone counts as medium-sized (0.01 to 0.1%). This chain links TRBV6-8 with TRBJ1-5, with unresolved D. Germline V CDR1 and CDR2: MNHGY, SAAAGT. Trimming took 4 bases from V and 4 from J, leaving 5 bases between them. The CDR3 totals 12 residues. The CDR3 protein is CASSFPNQPQHF. The CDR3 region has the DNA TGTGCCAGCAGTTTCCCAAATCAGCCCCAGCATTTT.

The genes are TRBV6-8 and TRBJ1-1; tentatively, D is TRBD1 (5 bases). V was clipped by 2 bases and J by 4 bases, with 8 bases between them. CDR3 length: 13 residues. The germline gives CDR1 MNHGY, CDR2 SAAAGT. The CDR3 spells CASSYIGTTEAFF. DNA for the CDR3: TGTGCCAGCAGTTACATAGGGACCACTGAAGCTTTCTTT.

This clone came up many times. The CDR3 DNA reads as TGTGCCAGCAGCTTATCAGGGATGGCGACTAATGAAAAACTGTTTTTT. Amino acid sequence: CASSLSGMATNEKLFF. The chain carries TRBV11-3 and TRBJ1-4; tentatively, D is TRBD1 (5 bases). Trimming removed 2 bases at V and 2 bases at J, with 12 bases between. This CDR3 has 16 residues. The germline CDR1 and CDR2 sequences are SGHNT and YENEEA.

This chain links TRBV19 with TRBJ2-7; the match to TRBD1 covers 7 bases. There are 13 residues in the CDR3. Unmatched junction bases numbered 4, after V lost 6 bases and J lost 2 bases. The germline gives CDR1 LNHDA, CDR2 SQIVND (reference sequence). This CDR3 is CASSRQGPYEQYF. For the CDR3, the DNA is TGTGCCAGTAGCCGACAGGGACCCTACGAGCAGTACTTC.

This clone qualifies as medium-sized (0.01 to 0.1%). The V call is TRBV15, the J call TRBJ2-1, with D perhaps TRBD1 (6 bases). Trimming left V 6 bases short and J 2 bases short, with 11 bases between. The CDR3 has 14 residues. Germline values: CDR1 LNHNV, CDR2 YYDKDF (reference sequence). This chain's CDR3 is CATRSEGAYNEQFF. CDR3 DNA: TGTGCCACCAGGAGTGAGGGGGCCTACAATGAGCAGTTCTTC.

By frequency in the sample, this clone is medium-sized. V is TRBV9 and J is TRBJ2-5; D could derive from TRBD1 or TRBD2 (5 bases each). This CDR3 region has 15 residues. Germline V gene sequence: CDR1 SGDLS, CDR2 YYNGEE. V was trimmed by 2 bases and J by 2 bases, leaving 13 bases between them. In DNA, the CDR3 is TGTGCCAGCAGCGTCCTCGGGACGTGGCAAGAGACCCAGTACTTC. This sequence encodes CASSVLGTWQETQYF.

V usage is TRBV4-1 and J usage is TRBJ2-2; D is uncertain. The germline V and J ends were trimmed by 3 bases and 11 bases, with 19 bases remaining between them. The germline V gene has CDR1 MGHRA and CDR2 YSYEKL. The CDR3 consists of 15 residues. CDR3 loop: CASSQEHLLGGELFF. The CDR3 DNA reads as TGCGCCAGCAGCCAGGAACACCTACTCGGCGGAGAGCTGTTTTTT.

This rearrangement joins TRBV25-1 to TRBJ2-1, with 8 bases lining up with TRBD1. V was pared by 1 base and J by 5 bases, with 1 base of the junction left unmatched. The CDR3 is 14 residues long. Germline CDR1 MGHDK, CDR2 SYGVNS. This chain's CDR3 is CASSEWGQDNEQFF. The CDR3 coding sequence is TGTGCCAGCAGTGAATGGGGACAGGACAATGAGCAGTTCTTC.

The genes are TRBV18 and TRBJ1-5, with 7 bases identical to TRBD1. V lost 2 bases to trimming and J lost 9 bases; unmatched junction nucleotides: 10. Germline V CDR1 and CDR2: KGHSH, LQKENI. CDR3 length: 15 amino acids. The CDR3, as DNA: TGTGCCAGCTCACCAACTCCGGGACAGTCTGGGCCCCAGCATTTT. Its protein is CASSPTPGQSGPQHF.

The chain is built from TRBV30 and TRBJ2-1; D possibly corresponds to TRBD1 (5 bases). Germline-derived CDR1 and CDR2 are GTSNPN and SVGIG (reference sequence). Trimming pared 2 bases from V and 6 bases from J, leaving 11 bases between. The CDR3 has 13 residues. The CDR3 region is CAWSFAQGNEQFF. CDR3 DNA sequence: TGTGCCTGGAGTTTCGCGCAGGGCAATGAGCAGTTCTTC.

This clone was detected a few times. The chain links TRBV28 to TRBJ2-5; 10 bases are shared with TRBD1. The CDR3 spans 15 residues. From germline, CDR1 is MDHEN and CDR2 SYDVKM. The junction had 13 bases not matched to a gene; V was cut back by 8 bases and J by 7 bases. The chain's CDR3 is CASAKGQGGIGTQYF. DNA of the CDR3: TGTGCCAGCGCTAAAGGACAGGGGGGAATTGGGACCCAGTACTTC. The variable domain in full, with the rest retrieved from reference TRBV28 and TRBJ2-5, is DVKVTQSSRYLVKRTGEKVFLECVQDMDHENMFWYRQDPGLGLRLIYFSYDVKMKEKGDIPEGYSVSREKKERFSLILESASTNQTSMYLCASAKGQGGIGTQYFGPGTRLLVL.

This clone was seen a few times. The genes are TRBV9 and TRBJ2-5; a possible D gene is TRBD2 (5 bases). CDR3 length equals 15 residues. Germline V gene lookup returns CDR1 SGDLS and CDR2 YYNGEE. Trimming took off 0 bases at V and 5 bases at J, with 14 bases between the two ends. The CDR3 sequence: CASSVAGSQRETQYF. Written as DNA, the CDR3 is TGTGCCAGCAGCGTAGCTGGGTCGCAGCGGGAGACCCAGTACTTC. Complete variable domain (other parts from reference TRBV9 and TRBJ2-5): DSGVTQTPKHLITATGQRVTLRCSPRSGDLSVYWYQQSLDQGLQFLIQYYNGEERAKGNILERFSAQQFPDLHSELNLSSLELGDSALYFCASSVAGSQRETQYFGPGTRLLVL.

This clone was seen a handful of times. The CDR3 coding sequence is TGTGCCAGTAGACACCGGGACAGGGCTGGTGAAGCTTTCTTT. This gives the protein CASRHRDRAGEAFF. The chain has TRBV19 and TRBJ1-1; 9 nucleotides agree with TRBD1. The CDR3 consists of 14 residues. V gave up 6 bases and J gave up 7 bases; unmatched junction bases: 9. The germline gives CDR1 LNHDA, CDR2 SQIVND (reference sequence).

This clone was observed at least ten times. The chain has TRBV11-3 and TRBJ2-5; either TRBD1 or TRBD2 may supply D (5 bases each). This CDR3 contains 14 residues. Trimming removed 5 bases at V and 5 bases at J, with 15 bases between. Germline values: CDR1 SGHNT, CDR2 YENEEA. CDR3 protein: CASSPTVGVETQYF. The CDR3 DNA reads TGTGCCAGCAGCCCGACCGTGGGGGTCGAGACCCAGTACTTC.

This clone showed up many times. The chain employs TRBV11-3 and TRBJ2-7; D is perhaps TRBD1 or TRBD2 (6 bases each). The CDR3 loop spans 14 amino acids. Trimming cost V 7 bases and J 2 bases, with 15 bases left between them. CDR1 is SGHNT and CDR2 is YENEEA in the germline V gene. The CDR3 sequence: CASTRGTPPYEQYF. CDR3 sequence (DNA): TGTGCCAGCACGCGCGGGACACCTCCCTACGAGCAGTACTTC.

This chain connects TRBV11-3 to TRBJ2-4, with 7 nucleotides matching TRBD1. Trimming removed 1 base from V and 3 bases from J; junction bases left unmatched: 3. Germline CDR1 reads SGHNT; CDR2 reads YENEEA. This CDR3 has 15 amino acids. CDR3 sequence (DNA): TGTGCCAGCAGCTTAGTCGGGGACAGCAAAAACATTCAGTACTTC. The encoded protein is CASSLVGDSKNIQYF.

This clone was found a few times. The chain joins TRBV6-8 to TRBJ1-2; 7 nucleotides line up with TRBD1. CDR1 MNHGY and CDR2 SAAAGT come from the germline V gene. With 2 bases clipped from V and 2 bases from J, the junction kept 11 bases outside the gene matches. The CDR3 has 17 residues. CDR3 in DNA: TGTGCCAGCAGTTACGGTGGGACAGCGTTCGTCAACTATGGCTACACCTTC. Translating gives CASSYGGTAFVNYGYTF.

This clone occurred a few times. The genes are TRBV11-3 and TRBJ2-5; weak D call: TRBD2 (5 bases). With 0 bases removed from V and 5 bases from J, the gap between germline ends came to 13 bases. CDR3 length: 15 amino acids. CDR1 is SGHNT and CDR2 is YENEEA in the germline V gene. In nucleotides, the CDR3 is TGTGCCAGCAGCTTAGAGAGTGGGAGTCGGGAGACCCAGTACTTC. Protein: CASSLESGSRETQYF.

V is TRBV27 and J is TRBJ1-4; 8 nucleotides agree with TRBD1. The CDR3 has 17 residues. With 0 bases clipped from V and 8 bases from J, the junction kept 11 bases outside the gene matches. CDR1 is MNHEY and CDR2 is SMNVEV in the germline V gene (reference sequence). The DNA of the CDR3 is TGTGCCAGCAGTTTATCGCCGACCGGGACAGGCCAGGAAAAACTGTTTTTT. This encodes CASSLSPTGTGQEKLFF.

This clone was detected a few times. This chain connects TRBV6-8 to TRBJ2-7; D is unresolved. V lost 0 bases and J lost 5, with 14 bases in between. This CDR3 spans 15 amino acids. Germline V gene sequence: CDR1 MNHGY, CDR2 SAAAGT. The CDR3 region has the DNA TGTGCCAGCAGTTACTCTGGGCAGACGGATGACGAGCAGTACTTC. Its protein product is CASSYSGQTDDEQYF.

This clone was counted only a few times. The chain uses TRBV6-8 and TRBJ2-1; tentatively, D is TRBD2 (5 bases). Germline CDR1 MNHGY, CDR2 SAAAGT. This CDR3 comprises 14 residues. The germline V and J ends were trimmed by 7 bases and 9 bases, with 19 bases remaining between them. CDR3 sequence: CASNIGANGGEQFF. In DNA form, the CDR3 reads TGTGCCAGCAACATTGGAGCTAACGGAGGTGAGCAGTTCTTC.

This clone has more than one count but fewer than ten. The chain joins TRBV30 to TRBJ2-1, with 11 nucleotides matching TRBD2. V was clipped by 4 bases and J by 2 bases; unmatched bases: 4. Germline loops: CDR1 GTSNPN, CDR2 SVGIG (reference sequence). CDR3 size: 15 residues. The CDR3 DNA is TGTGCCTGGACCCCACTAGCGGGGGCCTACAATGAGCAGTTCTTC. This codes for CAWTPLAGAYNEQFF.

This clone was found a few times. The chain is built from TRBV19 and TRBJ2-5, with D tentatively TRBD1 (5 bases). V was pared by 6 bases and J by 2 bases, with 19 bases between. CDR3 length equals 16 residues. Per the germline V gene, CDR1 is LNHDA and CDR2 is SQIVND (reference sequence). CDR3 DNA: TGTGCCAGTAGCCCAGGGTTGAGGAAAGGGCAAGAGACCCAGTACTTC. Translating gives CASSPGLRKGQETQYF.

This clone was recorded at least ten times. This sequence joins TRBV11-3 and TRBJ2-5, with D possibly being TRBD1 (5 bases). Per the germline V gene, CDR1 is SGHNT and CDR2 is YENEEA. This CDR3 has 14 amino acids. V lost 5 bases to trimming and J lost 0 bases, with 10 bases between them. CDR3 DNA: TGTGCCAGCAGCAGAATGGACAACCAAGAGACCCAGTACTTC. The encoded protein is CASSRMDNQETQYF.

This clone was observed a few times. The chain has TRBV11-3 and TRBJ1-2; D possibly corresponds to TRBD1 (5 bases). The CDR3 runs 14 residues. Deletions cut 3 bases from V and 2 bases from J, with 10 bases between. Germline V gene sequence: CDR1 SGHNT, CDR2 YENEEA. CDR3 in DNA: TGTGCCAGCAGCTTGGGGACTCAGAACTATGGCTACACCTTC. Amino acids: CASSLGTQNYGYTF.

This clone was seen a handful of times. V usage is TRBV11-3 and J usage is TRBJ2-5; the match to TRBD1 covers 7 bases. Trimming at V came to 5 bases and at J to 4 bases, leaving 7 bases not matched to a gene. CDR1 is SGHNT and CDR2 is YENEEA in the germline V gene. The CDR3 is 14 residues long. CDR3 DNA sequence: TGTGCCAGCAGCCGAAGGGGGCTGGGAGAGACCCAGTACTTC. This sequence encodes CASSRRGLGETQYF. The full variable domain, with the rest looked up from reference TRBV11-3 and TRBJ2-5, is EAGVVQSPRYKIIEKKQPVAFWCNPISGHNTLYWYLQNLGQGPELLIRYENEEAVDDSQLPKDRFSAERLKGVDSTLKIQPAELGDSAVYLCASSRRGLGETQYFGPGTRLLVL.